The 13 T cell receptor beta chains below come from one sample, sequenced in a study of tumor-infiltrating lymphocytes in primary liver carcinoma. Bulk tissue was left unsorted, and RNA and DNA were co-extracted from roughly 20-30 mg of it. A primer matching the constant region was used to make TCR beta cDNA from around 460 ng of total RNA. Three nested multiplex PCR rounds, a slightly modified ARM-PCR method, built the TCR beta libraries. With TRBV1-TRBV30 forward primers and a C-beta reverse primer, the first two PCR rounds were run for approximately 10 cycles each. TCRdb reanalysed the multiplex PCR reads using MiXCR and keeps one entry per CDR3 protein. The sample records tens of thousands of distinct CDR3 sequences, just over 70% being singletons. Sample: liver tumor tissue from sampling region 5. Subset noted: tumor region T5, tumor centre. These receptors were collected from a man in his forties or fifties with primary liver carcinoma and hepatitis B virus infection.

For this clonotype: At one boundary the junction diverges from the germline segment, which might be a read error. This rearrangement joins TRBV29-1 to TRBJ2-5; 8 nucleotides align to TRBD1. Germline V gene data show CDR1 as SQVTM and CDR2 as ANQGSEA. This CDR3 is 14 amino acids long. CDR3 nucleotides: TGCGGCGTCGCAGGACAGGGACTCAGGGAGACCCAGTACTTC. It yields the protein CGVAGQGLRETQYF. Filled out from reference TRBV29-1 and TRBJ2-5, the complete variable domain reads SAVISQKPSRDICQRGTSLTIQCQVDSQVTMMFWYRQQPGQSLTLIATANQGSEATYESGFVIDKFPISRPNLTFSTLTVSNMSPEDSSIYLCGVAGQGLRETQYFGPGTRLLVL.

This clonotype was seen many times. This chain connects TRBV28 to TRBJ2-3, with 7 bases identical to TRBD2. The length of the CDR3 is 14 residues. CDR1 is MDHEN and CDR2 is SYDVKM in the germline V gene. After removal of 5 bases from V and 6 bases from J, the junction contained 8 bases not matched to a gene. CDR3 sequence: CASSPPGGEDTQYF. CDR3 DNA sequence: TGTGCCAGCAGTCCTCCGGGGGGTGAGGATACGCAGTATTTT.

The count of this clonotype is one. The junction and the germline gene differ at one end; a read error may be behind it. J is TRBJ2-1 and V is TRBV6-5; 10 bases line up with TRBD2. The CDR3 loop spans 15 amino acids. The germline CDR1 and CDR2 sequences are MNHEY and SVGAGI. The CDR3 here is CASSYSSASGSRKIF. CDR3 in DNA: TGTGCCAGCAGTTACTCTAGTGCTAGCGGGAGTCGGAAGATCTTC.

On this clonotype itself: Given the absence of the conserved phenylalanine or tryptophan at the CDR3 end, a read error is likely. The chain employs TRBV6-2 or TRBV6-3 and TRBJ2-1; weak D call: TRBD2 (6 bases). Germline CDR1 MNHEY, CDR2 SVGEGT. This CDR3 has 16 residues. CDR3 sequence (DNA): TGTGCCAGCAGTTACGATGGTAGCGGTTCCTACGATGAGCAGTTCTTA. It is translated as CASSYDGSGSYDEQFL.

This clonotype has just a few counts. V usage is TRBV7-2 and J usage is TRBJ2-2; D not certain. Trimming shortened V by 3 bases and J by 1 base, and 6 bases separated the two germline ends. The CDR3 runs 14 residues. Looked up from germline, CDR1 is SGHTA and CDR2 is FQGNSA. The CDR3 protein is CASSLAVNTGELFF. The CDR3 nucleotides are TGTGCCAGCAGCTTGGCGGTGAACACCGGGGAGCTGTTTTTT.

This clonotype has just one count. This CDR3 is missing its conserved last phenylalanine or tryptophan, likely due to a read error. The CDR3 region is CIVGTTGGRGGTEAFS. For the CDR3, the DNA is TGCATCGTTGGTACGACAGGGGGTAGGGGAGGCACTGAAGCTTTCTCT. The chain combines TRBV29-1 with TRBJ1-1, with TRBD1 matching 9 bases. The CDR3 has 16 residues. Germline V lookup: CDR1 SQVTM, CDR2 ANQGSEA.

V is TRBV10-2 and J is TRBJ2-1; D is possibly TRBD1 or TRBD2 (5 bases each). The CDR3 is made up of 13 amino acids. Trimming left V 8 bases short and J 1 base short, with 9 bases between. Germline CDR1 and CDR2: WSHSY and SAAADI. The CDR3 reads CASGTESYNEQFF. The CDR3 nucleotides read TGCGCCAGCGGGACGGAGTCCTACAATGAGCAGTTCTTC.

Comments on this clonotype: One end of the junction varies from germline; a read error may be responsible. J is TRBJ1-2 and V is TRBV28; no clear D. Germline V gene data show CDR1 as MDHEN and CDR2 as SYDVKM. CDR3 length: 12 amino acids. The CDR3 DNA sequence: TGTGCCAGCGCGGATAGCAGCTATGGCTATACCTTC. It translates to CASADSSYGYTF.

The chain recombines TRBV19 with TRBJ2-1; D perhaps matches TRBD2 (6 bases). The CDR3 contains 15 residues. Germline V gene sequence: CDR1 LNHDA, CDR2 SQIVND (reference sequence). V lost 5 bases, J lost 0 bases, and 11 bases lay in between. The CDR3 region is CASSLSGLSYNEQFF. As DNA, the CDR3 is TGTGCCAGTAGTCTAAGCGGGCTCTCCTACAATGAGCAGTTCTTC.

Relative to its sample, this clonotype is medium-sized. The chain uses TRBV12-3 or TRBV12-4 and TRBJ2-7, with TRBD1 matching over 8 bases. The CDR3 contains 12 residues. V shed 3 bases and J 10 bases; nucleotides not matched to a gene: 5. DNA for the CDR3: TGTGCCAGCAGTTTCCAGGGGGCGGTACAGTACTTC. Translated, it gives CASSFQGAVQYF.

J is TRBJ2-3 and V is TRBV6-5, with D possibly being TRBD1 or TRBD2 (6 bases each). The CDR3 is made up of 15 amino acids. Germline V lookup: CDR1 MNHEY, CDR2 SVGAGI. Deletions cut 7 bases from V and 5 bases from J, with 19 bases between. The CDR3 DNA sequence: TGTGCCAGCATCACCGGACCGGGGGCGGGAGATACGCAGTATTTT. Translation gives CASITGPGAGDTQYF.

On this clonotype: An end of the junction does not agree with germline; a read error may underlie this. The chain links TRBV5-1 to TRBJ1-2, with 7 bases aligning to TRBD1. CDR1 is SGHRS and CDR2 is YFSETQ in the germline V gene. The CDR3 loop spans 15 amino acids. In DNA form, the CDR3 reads TGCGCCAGCGGCTTGCATCACACAGGGGACTATGGCTACACCTTC. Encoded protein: CASGLHHTGDYGYTF.

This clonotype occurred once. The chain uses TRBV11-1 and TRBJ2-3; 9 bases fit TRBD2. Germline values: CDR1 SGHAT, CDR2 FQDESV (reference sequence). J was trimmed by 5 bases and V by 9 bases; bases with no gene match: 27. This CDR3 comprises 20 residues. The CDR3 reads CASNSGYRVIAGVSGDTQYF. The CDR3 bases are TGTGCCAGTAACTCAGGCTACAGAGTCATAGCGGGAGTTTCTGGAGATACGCAGTATTTT.